This TCR beta chain emerged from a study of blood T cell repertoires in COVID-19. Germline V gene data show CDR1 as LNHDA and CDR2 as SQIVND (reference sequence). The length of the CDR3 is 16 residues. Trimming took off 2 bases at V and 0 bases at J, with 11 bases between the two ends. Clones were sequenced by immunoSEQ multiplex PCR, and TCRdb holds only the in-frame ones, with some missing. Here the sample spans some 200,000 clones, approximately 90% being singletons. The specimen was peripheral blood. The V gene is TRBV19, the J gene TRBJ1-5, with a tentative D call TRBD1 (5 bases). This clonotype was sampled from a woman under 30 who had recovered from COVID-19. The CDR3, as DNA: TGTGCCAGTAGTATACAAGGCAGGGTTAGCAATCAGCCCCAGCATTTT. It specifies CASSIQGRVSNQPQHF.